This TCR beta chain derives from a study of cytomegalovirus exposure and HLA in healthy donors. In the study overall: Unique TCRs from HLA-typed donors, about 85 million of them, were held in an early data release. Genotyping showed less than 85% of over 350 donors falling in the Caucasian-associated ancestry cluster. The study's findings and limits: Cytomegalovirus-associated TCR beta chains were listed, numbering 164.

The V gene's germline CDR1 is MGHRA and CDR2 YSYEKL. V was clipped by 3 bases and J by 3 bases; unmatched bases: 3. This CDR3 is 15 amino acids long. Primers included in the PCR were 60 Vbeta and 13 Jbeta primers. Data came from immunoSEQ multiplex PCR; TCRdb stores just in-frame clones and leaves some out. The data show tens of thousands of clones, about four fifths seen once. As for this clone: No antigen is known for it.

The sample taken for sequencing was PBMCs. The TCR originated in a woman aged 25-40 years in good health and CMV-seronegative. This chain uses TRBV4-1 with TRBJ2-4; 9 bases fit TRBD1. The CDR3 reads CASSQGQGNKNIQYF. CDR3 sequence (DNA): TGCGCCAGCAGCCAGGGACAGGGAAACAAAAACATTCAGTACTTC.